The 22 T cell receptor beta chains reported below all come from one sample, sequenced in a study of blood T cell repertoires in COVID-19. Assay: immunoSEQ multiplex PCR; the TCRdb copy retains only in-frame clones and omits some. The sample holds some 370,000 clones, roughly 87% seen once. The sample taken for sequencing was PBMCs or T cells enriched from blood (not recorded which). Receptors were obtained from a woman between 50 and 59 years old who had recovered from COVID-19.

This clone appeared a single time. This chain connects TRBV6-2 or TRBV6-3 to TRBJ2-7; no clear D. Germline-derived CDR1 and CDR2 are MNHEY and SVGEGT. The V end was cut by 2 bases, the J end by 0 bases, with 11 bases between. There are 15 residues in the CDR3. CDR3: CASSYPLVASYEQYF. The CDR3 nucleotides read TGTGCCAGCAGTTACCCGCTAGTAGCCTCCTACGAGCAGTACTTC.

V usage is TRBV7-2 and J usage is TRBJ1-6; D not certain. This CDR3 is built from 13 residues. Germline V gene sequence: CDR1 SGHTA, CDR2 FQGNSA. The V gene lost 2 bases and the J gene lost 5 bases, with 4 bases spanning the gap. CDR3 in amino acids: CASSLTDNSPLHF. DNA of the CDR3: TGTGCCAGCAGCTTAACAGATAATTCACCCCTCCACTTT.

V is TRBV6-1 and J is TRBJ2-5; TRBD2 might be the D (5 bases). From germline, CDR1 is MNHNS and CDR2 SASEGT. Trimming removed 2 bases at V and 0 bases at J, with 10 bases between. This CDR3 is 15 amino acids long. The CDR3 coding sequence is TGTGCCAGCAGTGAACCCCCGGGGTACCAAGAGACCCAGTACTTC. This codes for CASSEPPGYQETQYF.

This chain joins TRBV3-1 (or the pseudogene TRBV3-2) and TRBJ1-1; D gene uncertain. Germline loops: CDR1 LGHDT, CDR2 YNNKEL (reference sequence). The CDR3 runs to 13 residues. V was clipped by 2 bases and J by 1 base, with 5 bases between them. In DNA form, the CDR3 reads TGTGCCAGCAGCCAACACAGGAACACTGAAGCTTTCTTT. Translated, it gives CASSQHRNTEAFF.

This clone was detected a few times. The gene calls are TRBV19 and TRBJ1-3; D unresolved. In germline, CDR1 is LNHDA, CDR2 SQIVND (reference sequence). This CDR3 region has 15 residues. The germline V and J ends were trimmed by 2 bases and 7 bases, with 15 bases remaining between them. For the CDR3, the DNA is TGTGCCAGTAGTATAACCGGGAACAGCCGGAACACCATATATTTT. Protein product: CASSITGNSRNTIYF. Drawing the rest from reference TRBV19 and TRBJ1-3, the complete variable domain is DGGITQSPKYLFRKEGQNVTLSCEQNLNHDAMYWYRQDPGQGLRLIYYSQIVNDFQKGDIAEGYSVSREKKESFPLTVTSAQKNPTAFYLCASSITGNSRNTIYFGEGSWLTVV.

The J gene is TRBJ1-1, the V gene TRBV24-1; D possibly corresponds to TRBD1 (6 bases). The V and J ends lost 7 bases and 3 bases respectively, with 14 bases between them. Germline V gene sequence: CDR1 KGHDR, CDR2 SFDVKD. This CDR3 has 14 amino acids. This chain's CDR3 is CATRAAGDHTEAFF. The CDR3 DNA is TGTGCCACCAGAGCCGCAGGGGACCACACTGAAGCTTTCTTT.

The V gene is TRBV6-5, the J gene TRBJ1-1; no firm D call. Germline V lookup: CDR1 MNHEY, CDR2 SVGAGI. Trimming left V 2 bases short and J 4 bases short, with 11 bases between. This CDR3 contains 14 residues. In DNA, the CDR3 is TGTGCCAGCAGTTACGATCGGTCGGGCACTGAAGCTTTCTTT. The encoded protein is CASSYDRSGTEAFF.

This chain links TRBV9 with TRBJ2-1, with D possibly being TRBD2 (6 bases). V was clipped by 1 base and J by 15 bases, with 14 bases between them. The CDR3 totals 12 residues. Germline V gives CDR1 SGDLS, CDR2 YYNGEE. The DNA for the CDR3 is TGTGCCAGCAGCGTAAAATTCGGGGGTATGTTCTTC. Its protein product is CASSVKFGGMFF.

V and J are TRBV2 and TRBJ1-2; unclear D gene. The CDR3 loop spans 14 amino acids. Germline V gene lookup returns CDR1 SNHLY and CDR2 FYNNEI. V shed 0 bases and J shed 8 bases, with 13 bases lying between them. Written as DNA, the CDR3 is TGTGCCAGCAGTGAAGCGCTTCAGGCGGGGGGCTACACCTTC. It encodes CASSEALQAGGYTF.

V gene TRBV19 combines with J gene TRBJ1-2, with unresolved D. The CDR3 has 11 amino acids. The V end was cut by 7 bases, the J end by 5 bases, with 8 bases between. The germline CDR1 and CDR2 sequences are LNHDA and SQIVND (reference sequence). CDR3 region: CASKRAYGYTF. CDR3 coding DNA: TGTGCCAGTAAGAGGGCTTATGGCTACACCTTC.

The CDR3 sequence: CATSAGSGANVLTF. CDR3 nucleotide sequence: TGTGCCACCTCTGCGGGTTCTGGGGCCAACGTCCTGACTTTC. This rearrangement joins TRBV15 to TRBJ2-6; tentative D call: TRBD2 (5 bases). The CDR3 extends over 14 amino acids. Germline-derived CDR1 and CDR2 are LNHNV and YYDKDF (reference sequence). Trimming cost V 8 bases and J 1 base, with 9 bases left between them.

The CDR3 is CASSTSIGSTDTQYF. The CDR3 DNA is TGTGCCAGCAGCACGTCGATCGGTAGCACAGATACGCAGTATTTT. This rearrangement joins TRBV11-2 to TRBJ2-3; D is ambiguous. Germline CDR1 SGHAT, CDR2 FQNNGV. The CDR3 has 15 residues. V was clipped by 5 bases and J by 0 bases, with 12 bases between them.

The chain employs TRBV11-2 and TRBJ2-1; TRBD2 aligns across 14 bases. Germline V gives CDR1 SGHAT, CDR2 FQNNGV. Germline trimming cut 5 bases from V and 2 bases from J; bases unmatched to any gene: 11. The CDR3 covers 19 residues. The CDR3 sequence is CASSPEGGLAGVPYNEQFF. In nucleotides, the CDR3 is TGTGCCAGCAGCCCCGAGGGGGGACTAGCGGGAGTTCCCTACAATGAGCAGTTCTTC. The full variable domain, rest sourced from reference TRBV11-2 and TRBJ2-1, is EAGVAQSPRYKIIEKRQSVAFWCNPISGHATLYWYQQILGQGPKLLIQFQNNGVVDDSQLPKDRFSAERLKGVDSTLKIQPAKLEDSAVYLCASSPEGGLAGVPYNEQFFGPGTRLTVL.

A single count supports this clone. This chain links TRBV11-3 with TRBJ1-5, with D maybe TRBD1 (5 bases). The length of the CDR3 is 14 residues. V was pared by 5 bases and J by 6 bases, with 14 bases between. Germline-derived CDR1 and CDR2 are SGHNT and YENEEA. This chain's CDR3 is CASSAGQPGQPQHF. CDR3 nucleotide sequence: TGTGCCAGCAGCGCGGGGCAGCCGGGTCAGCCCCAGCATTTT.

The chain employs TRBV3-1 (or the pseudogene TRBV3-2) and TRBJ1-3; D is possibly TRBD1 (6 bases). Germline-derived CDR1 and CDR2 are LGHDT and YNNKEL (reference sequence). The V gene lost 4 bases and the J gene lost 8 bases, with 21 bases spanning the gap. The CDR3 loop spans 16 amino acids. CDR3 nucleotides: TGTGCCAGCAGCCGTAACCCAGGCTACCGACAGGACACCATATATTTT. It yields the protein CASSRNPGYRQDTIYF.

The chain uses TRBV6-5 and TRBJ2-2; 11 bases map to TRBD2. The germline V gene has CDR1 MNHEY and CDR2 SVGAGI. Losses at the gene ends were 4 bases for V and 1 base for J; bases not matched to a gene: 2. The CDR3 runs 16 residues. The CDR3 sequence: CASSFTSGRNTGELFF. In nucleotides, the CDR3 is TGTGCCAGCAGTTTTACTAGCGGGAGGAACACCGGGGAGCTGTTTTTT.

V is TRBV12-3 or TRBV12-4 and J is TRBJ2-3; possible D gene TRBD2, 5 bases. The CDR3 spans 13 residues. V was trimmed by 8 bases and J by 1 base, leaving 10 bases between them. CDR3 nucleotides: TGTGCCAGCTGCGCGGAGGGCACAGATACGCAGTATTTT. Amino acid sequence: CASCAEGTDTQYF.

The chain combines TRBV11-2 with TRBJ1-3, with a possible D match to TRBD1 (6 bases). V gave up 8 bases and J gave up 2 bases, with 16 bases separating them. CDR1 SGHAT and CDR2 FQNNGV come from the germline V gene. This CDR3 spans 15 amino acids. This CDR3 reads CASLAGASAGNTIYF. The CDR3, as DNA: TGTGCCAGCCTAGCGGGGGCTTCGGCTGGAAACACCATATATTTT.

This sequence joins TRBV10-3 and TRBJ2-5; D not certain. This CDR3 has 11 amino acids. Trimming took off 5 bases at V and 4 bases at J, with 5 bases between the two ends. Germline loops: CDR1 ENHRY, CDR2 SYGVKD. CDR3 loop: CAISHGETQYF. CDR3 bases: TGTGCCATCAGTCACGGAGAGACCCAGTACTTC.

This clone came up a few times. The V and J genes are TRBV6-5 and TRBJ1-2; 10 bases fit TRBD1. Germline V gives CDR1 MNHEY, CDR2 SVGAGI. Germline trimming cut 4 bases from V and 11 bases from J; bases unmatched to any gene: 7. CDR3 length equals 13 residues. CDR3 loop: CASSFNPDRGYTF. DNA of the CDR3: TGTGCCAGCAGTTTCAACCCGGACAGGGGGTACACCTTC.

This clone came up once. The chain couples TRBV6-6 to TRBJ2-7, with D maybe TRBD2 (6 bases). The V and J ends lost 5 bases and 0 bases respectively, with 23 bases between them. The CDR3 sequence is 18 residues long. Germline V CDR1 and CDR2: MNHNY, SVGAGI (reference sequence). In nucleotides, the CDR3 is TGTGCCAGCAGTCCGACCCCACCTGGCGGGATCCTCTCCTACGAGCAGTACTTC. This codes for CASSPTPPGGILSYEQYF.

The genes are TRBV6-2 or TRBV6-3 and TRBJ2-1; a weak D match, TRBD2 (6 bases). V lost 2 bases to trimming and J lost 4 bases, with 12 bases between them. The germline CDR1 and CDR2 sequences are MNHEY and SVGEGT. The CDR3 length is 15 residues. Here the CDR3 DNA reads TGTGCCAGCAGTTACAAGGCGGGGCCTTACAATGAGCAGTTCTTC. This sequence encodes CASSYKAGPYNEQFF.